What follows is one T cell receptor beta chain and its context. This specimen comes from a study of technical replicates of blood from several donors. Generated by immunoSEQ multiplex PCR, the TCRdb table keeps only in-frame clones and is missing some. Seen here are around 67,000 clones, more than 90% observed once, and the top ten hold roughly 0.36%. The specimen was T cells isolated from PBMCs. The sequence was collected from a human donor in good health.

CDR3 DNA: TGTGCCAGCAGTTTTTTCTGGTTAGCGAACACTGAAGCTTTCTTT. Residues: CASSFFWLANTEAFF. This chain connects TRBV28 to TRBJ1-1; unclear D gene. The germline gives CDR1 MDHEN, CDR2 SYDVKM. The CDR3 extends over 15 amino acids. V was cut by 3 bases and J by 1 base, with 12 bases left in between. Supplemented by reference TRBV28 and TRBJ1-1, the full variable domain reads DVKVTQSSRYLVKRTGEKVFLECVQDMDHENMFWYRQDPGLGLRLIYFSYDVKMKEKGDIPEGYSVSREKKERFSLILESASTNQTSMYLCASSFFWLANTEAFFGQGTRLTVV.